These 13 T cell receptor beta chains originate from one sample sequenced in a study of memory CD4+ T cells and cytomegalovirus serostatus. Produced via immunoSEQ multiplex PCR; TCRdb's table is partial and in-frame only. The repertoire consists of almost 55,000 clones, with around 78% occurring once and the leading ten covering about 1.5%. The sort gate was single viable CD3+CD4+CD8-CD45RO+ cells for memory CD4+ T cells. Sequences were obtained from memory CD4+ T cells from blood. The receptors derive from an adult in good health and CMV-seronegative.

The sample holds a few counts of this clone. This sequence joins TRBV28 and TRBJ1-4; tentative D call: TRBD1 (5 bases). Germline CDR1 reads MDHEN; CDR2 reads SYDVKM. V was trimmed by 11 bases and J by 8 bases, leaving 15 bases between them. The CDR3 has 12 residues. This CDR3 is CAAQAGREKLFF. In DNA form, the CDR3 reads TGTGCCGCACAGGCAGGGAGGGAAAAACTGTTTTTT.

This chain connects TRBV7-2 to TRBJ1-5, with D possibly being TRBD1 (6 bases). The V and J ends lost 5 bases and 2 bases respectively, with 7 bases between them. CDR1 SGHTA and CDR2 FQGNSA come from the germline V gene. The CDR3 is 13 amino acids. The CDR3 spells CASSRGRNQPQHF. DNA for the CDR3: TGTGCCAGCAGCCGGGGGCGCAATCAGCCCCAGCATTTT.

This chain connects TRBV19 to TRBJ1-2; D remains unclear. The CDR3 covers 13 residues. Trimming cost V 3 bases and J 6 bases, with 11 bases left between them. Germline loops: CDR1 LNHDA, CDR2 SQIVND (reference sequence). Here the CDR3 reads CASSMKTLNGYTF. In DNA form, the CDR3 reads TGTGCCAGTAGTATGAAGACACTCAATGGCTACACCTTC.

CDR3 in amino acids: CASSYLDRPYNEQFF. DNA of the CDR3: TGTGCCAGCAGTTACTTGGACAGACCCTACAATGAGCAGTTCTTC. The rearrangement links TRBV6-5 to TRBJ2-1; D is possibly TRBD1 (6 bases). The germline CDR1 and CDR2 sequences are MNHEY and SVGAGI. This CDR3 comprises 15 residues. V shed 1 base and J shed 2 bases, with 9 bases lying between them.

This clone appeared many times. The CDR3 region is CASSEEFRNTIYF. CDR3 coding DNA: TGTGCCAGCTCCGAGGAATTCCGAAACACCATATATTTT. The chain employs TRBV28 and TRBJ1-3; D gene unclear. Per germline, CDR1 MDHEN and CDR2 SYDVKM. The CDR3 is made up of 13 amino acids. Trimming cost V 8 bases and J 5 bases, with 13 bases left between them.

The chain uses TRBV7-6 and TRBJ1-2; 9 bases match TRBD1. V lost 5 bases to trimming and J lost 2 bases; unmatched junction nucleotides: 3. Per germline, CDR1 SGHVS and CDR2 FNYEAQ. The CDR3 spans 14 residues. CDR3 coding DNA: TGTGCCAGCAGCCCGGGACAGGGAAACTATGGCTACACCTTC. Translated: CASSPGQGNYGYTF. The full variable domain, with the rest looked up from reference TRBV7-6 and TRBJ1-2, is GAGVSQSPRYKVTKRGQDVALRCDPISGHVSLYWYRQALGQGPEFLTYFNYEAQQDKSGLPNDRFSAERPEGSISTLTIQRTEQRDSAMYRCASSPGQGNYGYTFGSGTRLTVV.

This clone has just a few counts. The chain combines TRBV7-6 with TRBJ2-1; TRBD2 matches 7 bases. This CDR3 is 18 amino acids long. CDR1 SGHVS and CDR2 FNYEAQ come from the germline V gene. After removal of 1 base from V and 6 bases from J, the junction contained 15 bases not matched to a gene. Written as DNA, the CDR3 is TGTGCCAGCAGCTTAGTGGCTAGCGGTGGAGTTTGGGGCAATGAGCAGTTCTTC. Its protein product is CASSLVASGGVWGNEQFF.

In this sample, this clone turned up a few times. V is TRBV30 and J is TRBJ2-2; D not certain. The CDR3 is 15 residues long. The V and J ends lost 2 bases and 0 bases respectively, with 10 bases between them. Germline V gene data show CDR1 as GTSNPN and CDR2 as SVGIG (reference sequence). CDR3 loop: CAWSKQHTNTGELFF. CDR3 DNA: TGTGCCTGGAGTAAACAACACACGAACACCGGGGAGCTGTTTTTT.

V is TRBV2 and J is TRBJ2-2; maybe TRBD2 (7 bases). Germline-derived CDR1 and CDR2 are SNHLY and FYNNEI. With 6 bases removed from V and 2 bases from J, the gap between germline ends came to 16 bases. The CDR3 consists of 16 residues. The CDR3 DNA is TGTGCCAGCAGGCGGGGGCTCCTGGTCAACACCGGGGAGCTGTTTTTT. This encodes CASRRGLLVNTGELFF.

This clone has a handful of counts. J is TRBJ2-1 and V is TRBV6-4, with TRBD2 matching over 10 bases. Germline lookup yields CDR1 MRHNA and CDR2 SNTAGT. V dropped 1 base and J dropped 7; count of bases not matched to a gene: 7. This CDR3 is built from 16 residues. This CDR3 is CASSDLLAGEGNEQFF. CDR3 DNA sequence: TGTGCCAGCAGTGACTTGCTAGCGGGGGAAGGAAATGAGCAGTTCTTC.

CDR3 DNA: TGTGCCAGCAGCCCGGACAGGGTTTCCTACGAGCAGTACTTC. Protein sequence: CASSPDRVSYEQYF. The chain uses TRBV11-2 and TRBJ2-7, with TRBD1 matching 8 bases. The CDR3 runs to 14 residues. CDR1 and CDR2 (germline): SGHAT, FQNNGV. With 5 bases clipped from V and 1 base from J, the junction kept 4 bases outside the gene matches.

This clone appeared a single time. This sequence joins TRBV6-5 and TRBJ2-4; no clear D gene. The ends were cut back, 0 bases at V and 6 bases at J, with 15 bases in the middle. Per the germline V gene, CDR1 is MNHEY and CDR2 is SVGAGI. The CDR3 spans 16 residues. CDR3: CASSYSNPSEANIQYF. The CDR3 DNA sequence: TGTGCCAGCAGTTACTCGAACCCGTCTGAAGCAAACATTCAGTACTTC.

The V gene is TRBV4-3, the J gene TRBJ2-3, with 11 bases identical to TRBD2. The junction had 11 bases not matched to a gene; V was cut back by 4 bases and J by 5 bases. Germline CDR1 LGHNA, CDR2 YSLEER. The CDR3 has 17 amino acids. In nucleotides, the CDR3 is TGCGCCAGCAGCCCGAGAGGTAGCGGGGGGGCATTAGATACGCAGTATTTT. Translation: CASSPRGSGGALDTQYF.